This T cell receptor (beta chain) was retrieved from a study of T cells in Graves' hyperthyroidism and ophthalmopathy. The study excluded patients with uncontrolled infection, other autoimmune disease, pregnancy or lactation. The CDR3 covers 16 residues. CDR1 is MNHEY and CDR2 is SMNVEV in the germline V gene (reference sequence). Germline trimming cut 5 bases from V and 3 bases from J; bases unmatched to any gene: 10. Researchers amplified the TCR beta CDR3 regions from RNA transcripts. A set of HTBI primers served as the primers for a first-round RT-PCR of the TCR CDR3. TCRdb redid the calling of the multiplex PCR reads with MiXCR, one entry per CDR3 protein. The data contain some 770,000 distinct CDR3 sequences, roughly 15% of them singletons.

The sequenced sample was blood. This receptor was taken from a man aged 18 to 30 with Graves' hyperthyroidism. This chain links TRBV27 with TRBJ2-3, with 8 positions matching TRBD2. The CDR3 loop is CASSRAGGGATDTQYF. The CDR3 nucleotides read TGTGCCAGCAGTCGTGCCGGGGGGGGGGCTACAGATACGCAGTATTTT.